A single sample is the source of the 14 T cell receptor beta chains below, sequenced in a study of early T cells in non-severe SARS-CoV-2 infection. TCRdb independently ran MiXCR on the 5' RACE reads; one entry per CDR3 protein. Of fewer than 75,000 distinct CDR3 sequences listed, over 20% are singletons. The specimen was whole blood, collected at baseline. These receptors all stem from an adult who was a healthcare worker with PCR-confirmed SARS-CoV-2 infection or an uninfected control (not recorded which).

This clonotype has a handful of counts. The CDR3 DNA reads TGCAGTGCCGTGGGGACGAGCTCCTACGAGCAGTACTTC. Amino acids: CSAVGTSSYEQYF. The chain joins TRBV20-1 to TRBJ2-7; D tentatively reads TRBD1 or TRBD2 (5 bases each). Trimming shortened V by 6 bases and J by 0 bases, and 12 bases separated the two germline ends. The CDR3 totals 13 residues. Per the germline V gene, CDR1 is DFQATT and CDR2 is SNEGSKA (reference sequence).

Remarks on this clonotype: The DNA is left out, because the CDR3 cannot be placed on it with certainty; the CDR3 is given as TCRdb lists it. The chain employs TRBV7-5 and TRBJ2-2; the listed D gene, TRBD1, was not tested against the DNA. TRBV7-5 is a documented pseudogene. The CDR3 has 21 amino acids, counting both end residues. The CDR3: CISVSEAPCDTSRLYTGELFF.

As to this clonotype: The junction departs from germline at one end; a sequencing error may be responsible. V and J are TRBV3-1 and TRBJ2-4, with D perhaps TRBD1 (5 bases). There are 16 residues in the CDR3. Germline V gene sequence: CDR1 LGHDT, CDR2 YNNKEL (reference sequence). CDR3 nucleotides: TGTACCAGCAGCCAAGCCAAGGGGCCTAGTAATAACATTCAGTACTTC. This codes for CTSSQAKGPSNNIQYF.

The chain combines TRBV5-1 with TRBJ1-4; D not certain. The CDR3 is 14 amino acids. Germline assignment: CDR1 SGHRS and CDR2 YFSETQ. Trimming stripped 5 bases from V and 6 bases from J, with 14 bases between. The CDR3 loop is CASSTTAVDEKLFF. CDR3 in DNA: TGCGCCAGCAGTACCACAGCAGTTGATGAAAAACTGTTTTTT.

This clonotype occurred a few times. The V gene is TRBV5-4, the J gene TRBJ2-7; D call uncertain. CDR1 is SGHNT and CDR2 is YYREEE in the germline V gene (reference sequence). The CDR3 has 16 residues. Deletions cut 2 bases from V and 4 bases from J, with 19 bases between. The CDR3 region has the DNA TGTGCCAGCAGCTTAAGTTCCCGTCGTATAGATTACGAGCAGTACTTC. This codes for CASSLSSRRIDYEQYF.

The rearrangement joins TRBV5-6 to TRBJ1-2; TRBD1 might be the D (6 bases). From germline, CDR1 is SGHDT and CDR2 YYEEEE. This CDR3 is built from 14 residues. Trimming took 6 bases from V and 7 from J, leaving 19 bases between them. The CDR3 DNA is TGTGCCAGCACCTCAATGCTGGGGGCCGCTGGCTACACCTTC. It translates to CASTSMLGAAGYTF.

This clonotype has more than one count but fewer than ten. The chain couples TRBV18 to TRBJ1-1; 7 bases match TRBD1. The germline V gene encodes CDR1 KGHSH and CDR2 LQKENI. This CDR3 is built from 16 residues. Trimming cost V 0 bases and J 4 bases; bases outside gene matches: 8. The CDR3 DNA reads as TGTGCCAGCTCACCACCGAACAGGGGCCGGAGCACTGAAGCTTTCTTT. This encodes CASSPPNRGRSTEAFF. Variable domain in full (rest from reference TRBV18 and TRBJ1-1): NAGVMQNPRHLVRRRGQEARLRCSPMKGHSHVYWYRQLPEEGLKFMVYLQKENIIDESGMPKERFSAEFPKEGPSILRIQQVVRGDSAAYFCASSPPNRGRSTEAFFGQGTRLTVV.

This clonotype occurred a few times. The V and J genes are TRBV10-3 and TRBJ2-5; D tentatively reads TRBD1 or TRBD2 (6 bases each). Germline V gene lookup returns CDR1 ENHRY and CDR2 SYGVKD. The CDR3 sequence is 11 residues long. Trimming left V 11 bases short and J 4 bases short, with 11 bases between. The CDR3 region is CASGAGETQYF. The CDR3 region has the DNA TGTGCCTCGGGGGCCGGAGAGACCCAGTACTTC.

This clonotype showed up just a few times. The V and J genes are TRBV5-5 and TRBJ1-2, with D possibly matching TRBD1 (5 bases). Germline V lookup: CDR1 SGHKS, CDR2 YYEKEE (reference sequence). Trimming cost V 4 bases and J 3 bases, with 16 bases left between them. The CDR3 is 15 residues long. CDR3: CASSPSRGGDYGYTF. CDR3 bases: TGTGCCAGCAGCCCATCTCGCGGGGGAGACTATGGCTACACCTTC.

This chain uses TRBV4-1 with TRBJ2-3; D is undetermined. The V and J ends lost 1 base and 6 bases respectively, with 14 bases between them. Looked up from germline, CDR1 is MGHRA and CDR2 is YSYEKL. CDR3 length equals 15 residues. The CDR3 DNA reads as TGCGCCAGCAGCCAAGTAGACCCGAAGTTGGATACGCAGTATTTT. Translated, it gives CASSQVDPKLDTQYF.

The chain carries TRBV24-1 and TRBJ1-2; TRBD1 is a possible D gene (5 bases). Per germline, CDR1 KGHDR and CDR2 SFDVKD. This CDR3 contains 12 residues. Trimming removed 8 bases at V and 4 bases at J, with 10 bases between. The CDR3 protein is CATNQGRYGYTF. Written as DNA, the CDR3 is TGTGCCACCAATCAGGGTCGCTATGGCTACACCTTC.

This clonotype was counted between two and nine times. The chain couples TRBV7-8 to TRBJ2-1; the D gene is possibly TRBD2 (6 bases). This CDR3 has 14 amino acids. Germline V gives CDR1 SGHVS, CDR2 FQNEAQ. V lost 5 bases to trimming and J lost 15 bases, with 23 bases between them. The CDR3: CASSPSEGKTHWFF. For the CDR3, the DNA is TGTGCCAGCAGCCCCTCGGAGGGGAAAACTCATTGGTTCTTC.

The chain recombines TRBV9 with TRBJ1-1; D gene ambiguous. The CDR3 length is 12 residues. Trimming cost V 4 bases and J 8 bases, with 12 bases left between them. Germline V gene lookup returns CDR1 SGDLS and CDR2 YYNGEE. CDR3 bases: TGTGCCAGCAGCATCCAAGACGACGAAGCTTTCTTT. Protein: CASSIQDDEAFF.

The J gene is TRBJ2-5, the V gene TRBV29-1, with unresolved D. The length of the CDR3 is 13 residues. Germline V lookup: CDR1 SQVTM, CDR2 ANQGSEA. V dropped 3 bases and J dropped 1 base, with 9 bases sitting between them. CDR3 coding DNA: TGCAGCGTTGATAATCACCTCCAAGAGACCCAGTACTTC. Translated: CSVDNHLQETQYF.